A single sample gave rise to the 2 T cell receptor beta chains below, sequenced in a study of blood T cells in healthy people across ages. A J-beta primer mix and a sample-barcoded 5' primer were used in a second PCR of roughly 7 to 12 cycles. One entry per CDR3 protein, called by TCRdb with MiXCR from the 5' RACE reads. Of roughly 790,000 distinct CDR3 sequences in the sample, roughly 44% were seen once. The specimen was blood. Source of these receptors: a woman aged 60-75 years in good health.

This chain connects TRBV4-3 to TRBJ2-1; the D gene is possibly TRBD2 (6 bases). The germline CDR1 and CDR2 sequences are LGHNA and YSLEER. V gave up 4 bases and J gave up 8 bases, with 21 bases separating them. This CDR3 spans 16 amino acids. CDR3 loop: CASSLAGRGPTYEQFF. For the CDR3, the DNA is TGCGCCAGCAGCCTCGCCGGGCGGGGTCCCACCTATGAGCAGTTCTTC.

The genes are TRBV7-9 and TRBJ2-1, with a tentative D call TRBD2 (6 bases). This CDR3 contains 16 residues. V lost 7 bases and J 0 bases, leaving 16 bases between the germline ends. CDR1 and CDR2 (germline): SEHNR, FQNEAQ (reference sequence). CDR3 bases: TGTGCCAGCACCGGACGAGCGGGCAGCTCCTACAATGAGCAGTTCTTC. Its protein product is CASTGRAGSSYNEQFF.